This record looks at one TCR beta chain sequence and its context. The authors built TCR beta libraries using iRepertoire HTBI primers and Arm-PCR of CDR3 regions. TCRdb redid the calling of the multiplex PCR reads with MiXCR, one entry per CDR3 protein. Of roughly 400,000 distinct CDR3 sequences in the sample, around 17% were seen once. Time point given: newly diagnosed GD, antithyroid drugs for less than 3 months. There was RNA extracted from PBMCs, and the TCR library was made from it. V gave up 4 bases and J gave up 1 base, with 11 bases separating them. This CDR3 has 15 residues. Germline assignment: CDR1 MNHEY and CDR2 SVGEGT. This record belongs to a study of regulatory T cells in long-lasting Graves disease. Study context: Prior antithyroid drug treatment in newly diagnosed Graves' patients lasted under 3 months.

These data were also reused for a study on T cells in Graves' hyperthyroidism and ophthalmopathy. In that study: Absence of ophthalmopathy progression within 18 months defined stable Graves' hyperthyroidism. Ophthalmopathy stood apart from stable hyperthyroidism in a 13 V-J model.

Sequencing was performed on peripheral blood mononuclear cells (PBMCs), taken at new diagnosis, from a patient treated with antithyroid drugs. The TCR comes from a woman between 18 and 30 years old with Graves disease. The chain is built from TRBV6-2 or TRBV6-3 and TRBJ2-1, with D perhaps TRBD1 (5 bases). The CDR3 reads CASSLGVVSYNEQFF. The CDR3 nucleotides read TGTGCCAGCAGTTTAGGGGTCGTTTCCTACAATGAGCAGTTCTTC.